What follows are 32 T cell receptor beta chains derived from one specimen sequenced in a study of beta chain features in type 1 diabetes. The study reverse transcribed the entire isolated RNA, so it sequenced expressed TCRB transcripts. Clones were sequenced by immunoSEQ multiplex PCR, and TCRdb holds only the in-frame ones, with some missing. The table has roughly 450,000 clones, about 15% seen once. Sequencing used naive CD4+ T cells from blood. These TCRs come from a young man in good health.

This chain uses TRBV7-9 with TRBJ2-6, with no clear D. The length of the CDR3 is 15 residues. The V end lost 5 bases, the J end lost 0 bases, and 8 bases lay between the germline ends. CDR1 is SEHNR, CDR2 FQNEAQ, per germline (reference sequence). The CDR3 coding sequence is TGTGCCAGCAGCCAGGTGGTCTCTGGGGCCAACGTCCTGACTTTC. Its translation: CASSQVVSGANVLTF.

This clone appeared a few times. V usage is TRBV29-1 and J usage is TRBJ2-7, with TRBD1 matching 9 bases. The germline V gene encodes CDR1 SQVTM and CDR2 ANQGSEA. The junction had 4 bases not matched to a gene; V was cut back by 4 bases and J by 6 bases. This CDR3 comprises 12 residues. CDR3 protein: CSVGRDRAEQYF. CDR3 sequence (DNA): TGCAGCGTTGGCCGGGACAGGGCCGAGCAGTACTTC.

This clone was seen a handful of times. V and J are TRBV9 and TRBJ2-3; the D is unclear. V lost 2 bases, J lost 3 bases, and 19 bases lay in between. CDR1 is SGDLS, CDR2 YYNGEE, per germline. This CDR3 contains 17 residues. The DNA for the CDR3 is TGTGCCAGCAGCGTGGGTCCAGGAACCATTGGAACAGATACGCAGTATTTT. It is translated as CASSVGPGTIGTDTQYF.

This clone was detected only a few times. The J gene is TRBJ1-3, the V gene TRBV9; D is undetermined. Germline lookup yields CDR1 SGDLS and CDR2 YYNGEE. This CDR3 has 15 residues. Trimming took 4 bases from V and 0 from J, leaving 11 bases between them. The CDR3 coding sequence is TGTGCCAGCAGCCCCCAAGCACCCTCTGGAAACACCATATATTTT. Its protein is CASSPQAPSGNTIYF. Drawing the rest from reference TRBV9 and TRBJ1-3, the complete variable domain is DSGVTQTPKHLITATGQRVTLRCSPRSGDLSVYWYQQSLDQGLQFLIQYYNGEERAKGNILERFSAQQFPDLHSELNLSSLELGDSALYFCASSPQAPSGNTIYFGEGSWLTVV.

In its sample, this clone was seen a few times. Other DNA sequences in this sample translate to the same CDR3. This chain uses TRBV30 with TRBJ2-3, with 9 nucleotides matching TRBD2. After removal of 2 bases from V and 2 bases from J, the junction contained 11 bases not matched to a gene. Germline V gene lookup returns CDR1 GTSNPN and CDR2 SVGIG (reference sequence). CDR3 size: 17 residues. The DNA for the CDR3 is TGTGCCTGGAGTCGGACCGGACTAGCGTCTGTCACAGATACGCAGTATTTT. Translation: CAWSRTGLASVTDTQYF.

This clone was seen a handful of times. The J gene is TRBJ2-1, the V gene TRBV14; 8 bases map to TRBD2. V trimming: 4 bases; J trimming: 6 bases; junction bases outside the gene matches: 5. CDR3 size: 14 residues. CDR1 and CDR2 from the germline V gene are SGHDN and FVKESK. The CDR3 here is CASSLTGLGNEQFF. Here the CDR3 DNA reads TGTGCCAGCAGCCTCACGGGACTAGGCAATGAGCAGTTCTTC. Supplemented by reference TRBV14 and TRBJ2-1, the full variable domain reads EAGVTQFPSHSVIEKGQTVTLRCDPISGHDNLYWYRRVMGKEIKFLLHFVKESKQDESGMPNNRFLAERTGGTYSTLKVQPAELEDSGVYFCASSLTGLGNEQFFGPGTRLTVL.

The chain uses TRBV18 and TRBJ1-5; possible D gene TRBD1, 5 bases. Germline values: CDR1 KGHSH, CDR2 LQKENI. Trimming pared 3 bases from V and 0 bases from J, leaving 9 bases between. The CDR3 extends over 15 amino acids. The CDR3 loop reads CASSPPGGSNQPQHF. DNA for the CDR3: TGTGCCAGCTCACCCCCCGGGGGTAGCAATCAGCCCCAGCATTTT.

The chain carries TRBV29-1 and TRBJ1-2; 8 positions agree with TRBD1. J lost 3 bases, V lost 3 bases, and 6 bases had no gene match. The CDR3 loop spans 14 amino acids. From germline, CDR1 is SQVTM and CDR2 ANQGSEA. The CDR3 DNA reads as TGCAGCGTTGATTCGGACAGGGAGGACTATGGCTACACCTTC. This codes for CSVDSDREDYGYTF.

This clone has more than one count but fewer than ten. The chain links TRBV7-9 to TRBJ2-7; 8 bases are shared with TRBD2. CDR3 size: 16 residues. V lost 5 bases, J lost 0 bases, and 9 bases stayed unmatched. Germline V gene lookup returns CDR1 SEHNR and CDR2 FQNEAQ (reference sequence). The CDR3 DNA sequence: TGTGCCAGCAGCCGGGGGGCCAGCGGGAGCTCCTACGAGCAGTACTTC. Protein product: CASSRGASGSSYEQYF.

The chain recombines TRBV19 with TRBJ2-1; TRBD2 matches 7 bases. The CDR3 runs 14 residues. After removal of 7 bases from V and 2 bases from J, the junction contained 5 bases not matched to a gene. CDR1 and CDR2 from the germline V gene are LNHDA and SQIVND (reference sequence). DNA for the CDR3: TGTGCCAGTAAGGGCGGGAGCGCCTACAATGAGCAGTTCTTC. Protein: CASKGGSAYNEQFF.

The chain recombines TRBV30 with TRBJ1-3; D is unresolved. Trimming pared 1 base from V and 4 bases from J, leaving 8 bases between. In germline, CDR1 is GTSNPN, CDR2 SVGIG (reference sequence). The CDR3 runs 13 residues. This CDR3 is CAWSANSGNTIYF. As DNA, the CDR3 is TGTGCCTGGAGTGCAAATTCGGGAAACACCATATATTTT.

This clone was seen a few times. The V and J genes are TRBV7-3 and TRBJ2-1; no clear D. CDR1 is SGHTA and CDR2 is FQGTGA in the germline V gene. Trimming took 2 bases from V and 5 from J, leaving 4 bases between them. The CDR3 totals 12 residues. The CDR3 DNA sequence: TGTGCCAGCAGCTTAGCTAACAATGAGCAGTTCTTC. Amino acid sequence: CASSLANNEQFF.

The J gene is TRBJ2-5, the V gene TRBV12-5, with D possibly matching TRBD1 (6 bases). CDR1 is LGHNT, CDR2 FRNRAP, per germline. This CDR3 is 16 amino acids long. The V end lost 1 base, the J end lost 5 bases, and 17 bases lay between the germline ends. CDR3: CASGLDSGTKRETQYF. CDR3 coding DNA: TGTGCTAGTGGTTTGGACTCCGGGACAAAGCGTGAGACCCAGTACTTC.

In its sample, this clone was seen many times. The chain joins TRBV10-3 to TRBJ1-1; D is ambiguous. In germline, CDR1 is ENHRY, CDR2 SYGVKD. The ends were cut back, 2 bases at V and 2 bases at J, with 3 bases in the middle. The CDR3 covers 12 residues. This chain's CDR3 is CAISEINTEAFF. DNA for the CDR3: TGTGCCATCAGTGAGATTAACACTGAAGCTTTCTTT.

The rearrangement links TRBV29-1 to TRBJ2-3; a weak D match, TRBD2 (5 bases). The CDR3 has 14 residues. CDR1 is SQVTM and CDR2 is ANQGSEA in the germline V gene. Trimming cost V 1 base and J 3 bases, with 11 bases left between them. Here the CDR3 reads CSVEAGEGTDTQYF. The CDR3 bases are TGCAGCGTTGAAGCCGGGGAAGGAACAGATACGCAGTATTTT.

V usage is TRBV7-9 and J usage is TRBJ1-1, with D maybe TRBD1 (5 bases). The length of the CDR3 is 13 residues. Germline V gene lookup returns CDR1 SEHNR and CDR2 FQNEAQ (reference sequence). Deletions cut 2 bases from V and 5 bases from J, with 9 bases between. In nucleotides, the CDR3 is TGTGCCAGCAGCTTAAACGGGGGGACTGAAGCTTTCTTT. Amino acid sequence: CASSLNGGTEAFF.

The V and J genes are TRBV19 and TRBJ2-2; 8 bases map to TRBD1. Germline V lookup: CDR1 LNHDA, CDR2 SQIVND (reference sequence). The ends lost 7 bases at V and 2 bases at J; junction bases unmatched: 6. The CDR3 contains 15 residues. The CDR3 coding sequence is TGTGCCAGTACCATTGACAGGGGCAACACCGGGGAGCTGTTTTTT. This encodes CASTIDRGNTGELFF. Full variable domain (missing parts from reference TRBV19 and TRBJ2-2): DGGITQSPKYLFRKEGQNVTLSCEQNLNHDAMYWYRQDPGQGLRLIYYSQIVNDFQKGDIAEGYSVSREKKESFPLTVTSAQKNPTAFYLCASTIDRGNTGELFFGEGSRLTVL.

The table lists this clone with a few counts. The chain has TRBV12-5 and TRBJ1-2; D is ambiguous. The CDR3 has 11 amino acids. Germline lookup yields CDR1 LGHNT and CDR2 FRNRAP. V was trimmed by 1 base and J by 9 bases, leaving 6 bases between them. The CDR3 nucleotides are TGTGCTAGTGGTTTGGAGGTCAGCTACACCTTC. It specifies CASGLEVSYTF. Based on the CDR3 plus reference TRBV12-5 and TRBJ1-2, the full variable domain is DARVTQTPRHKVTEMGQEVTMRCQPILGHNTVFWYRQTMMQGLELLAYFRNRAPLDDSGMPKDRFSAEMPDATLATLKIQPSEPRDSAVYFCASGLEVSYTFGSGTRLTVV.

The CDR3 nucleotides read TGTGCTAGTGGCCGGGGTAGCGAGACCTACAATGAGCAGTTCTTC. Its translation is CASGRGSETYNEQFF. The rearrangement joins TRBV12-5 to TRBJ2-1; D is possibly TRBD2 (5 bases). CDR1 is LGHNT and CDR2 is FRNRAP in the germline V gene. Trimming shortened V by 6 bases and J by 2 bases, and 14 bases separated the two germline ends. This CDR3 has 15 residues.

The chain recombines TRBV4-3 with TRBJ2-1; 7 nucleotides agree with TRBD1. The V and J ends lost 3 bases and 3 bases, in that order; junction bases with no gene match: 8. The CDR3 is made up of 16 amino acids. Germline V gene data show CDR1 as LGHNA and CDR2 as YSLEER. CDR3 nucleotides: TGCGCCAGCAGCCAGAGGGACAGCGGAGGCTACAATGAGCAGTTCTTC. Translated, it gives CASSQRDSGGYNEQFF.

The genes are TRBV11-2 and TRBJ2-3, with D tentatively TRBD1 (6 bases). This CDR3 contains 14 residues. The V gene's germline CDR1 is SGHAT and CDR2 FQNNGV. V was clipped by 5 bases and J by 0 bases, with 9 bases between them. The CDR3 is CASSPGQSTDTQYF. The CDR3 DNA reads TGTGCCAGCAGCCCCGGACAGAGCACAGATACGCAGTATTTT.

This clone has more than one count but fewer than ten. CDR3 nucleotide sequence: TGTGCCAGCTCACCACTGATAGACAGGTCCTACGAGCAGTACGTC. Its translation is CASSPLIDRSYEQYV. The chain couples TRBV18 to TRBJ2-7; D may be TRBD1 (6 bases). Germline-derived CDR1 and CDR2 are KGHSH and LQKENI. This CDR3 comprises 15 residues. V was clipped by 1 base and J by 1 base, with 11 bases between them.

The rearrangement uses TRBV5-6 and TRBJ2-3, with 8 bases lining up with TRBD1. CDR1 SGHDT and CDR2 YYEEEE come from the germline V gene. The V and J ends lost 2 bases and 3 bases, in that order; junction bases with no gene match: 5. CDR3 length: 15 residues. CDR3 DNA sequence: TGTGCCAGCAGCTTCCTAGGACAGGGAACAGATACGCAGTATTTT. Its translation: CASSFLGQGTDTQYF.

The chain is built from TRBV4-3 and TRBJ2-3; TRBD2 matches 8 bases. The CDR3 is made up of 17 amino acids. The ends lost 2 bases at V and 4 bases at J; junction bases unmatched: 11. The germline V gene has CDR1 LGHNA and CDR2 YSLEER. The CDR3 loop is CASSQTLGGGISDTQYF. The CDR3 DNA is TGCGCCAGCAGCCAAACCCTTGGCGGGGGGATATCAGATACGCAGTATTTT.

CDR3 region: CSGRASGGALETQYF. In DNA form, the CDR3 reads TGCAGCGGGAGGGCGAGCGGGGGGGCTCTAGAGACCCAGTACTTC. The chain couples TRBV29-1 to TRBJ2-5; 10 bases are a match to TRBD2. The V gene end was trimmed by 7 bases and the J gene end by 4 bases; junction bases not matched to a gene: 12. Germline V CDR1 and CDR2: SQVTM, ANQGSEA. This CDR3 spans 15 amino acids.

This chain links TRBV7-9 with TRBJ2-1, with 12 bases matching TRBD2. The V gene end was trimmed by 5 bases and the J gene end by 6 bases; junction bases not matched to a gene: 5. Germline CDR1 is SEHNR and CDR2 is FQNEAQ (reference sequence). This CDR3 contains 15 residues. The DNA for the CDR3 is TGTGCCAGCAGCATCACTAGCGGGAGGATCAATGAGCAGTTCTTC. Amino acids: CASSITSGRINEQFF.

The rearrangement links TRBV30 to TRBJ2-1, with D unclear. V was shortened by 0 bases and J by 3 bases, with 15 bases between the two germline ends. In germline, CDR1 is GTSNPN, CDR2 SVGIG (reference sequence). The CDR3 extends over 16 amino acids. The CDR3 protein is CAWSVRDSWVYNEQFF. CDR3 nucleotide sequence: TGTGCCTGGAGTGTACGAGACTCATGGGTCTACAATGAGCAGTTCTTC.

V usage is TRBV30 and J usage is TRBJ2-1; no clear D. Germline CDR1 reads GTSNPN; CDR2 reads SVGIG (reference sequence). V was trimmed by 3 bases and J by 5 bases, leaving 5 bases between them. The CDR3 runs to 11 residues. This CDR3 reads CAWRSNNEQFF. CDR3 DNA: TGTGCCTGGAGGTCGAACAATGAGCAGTTCTTC.

The rearrangement joins TRBV10-3 to TRBJ2-2, with 7 positions matching TRBD1. Germline assignment: CDR1 ENHRY and CDR2 SYGVKD. The CDR3 sequence is 13 residues long. This CDR3 is CATGTANYGELFF. The CDR3 coding sequence is TGTGCTACCGGGACAGCAAATTACGGGGAGCTGTTTTTT.

The chain couples TRBV7-2 to TRBJ1-6, with D uncertain. Germline CDR1 SGHTA, CDR2 FQGNSA. The CDR3 is 16 amino acids. The V end was cut by 5 bases, the J end by 8 bases, with 19 bases between. In DNA form, the CDR3 reads TGTGCCAGCAGCCCGAGCTTGGGCAGGCGTTATTCACCCCTCCACTTT. Amino acids: CASSPSLGRRYSPLHF.

The table lists this clone with a few counts. The rearrangement links TRBV7-2 to TRBJ2-5, with 8 bases matching TRBD2. CDR3 size: 15 residues. Per germline, CDR1 SGHTA and CDR2 FQGNSA. J lost 5 bases, V lost 5 bases, and 10 bases had no gene match. In DNA form, the CDR3 reads TGTGCCAGCAGCCCTAGAGCGGGAGTGTGGGAGACCCAGTACTTC. Translation: CASSPRAGVWETQYF.

About this clone itself: Other DNA sequences of this sample code for an identical CDR3. The chain uses TRBV30 and TRBJ2-5; possibly TRBD1 for D (5 bases). Germline CDR1 GTSNPN, CDR2 SVGIG (reference sequence). The CDR3 has 13 residues. The germline V and J ends were trimmed by 2 bases and 5 bases, with 12 bases remaining between them. This chain's CDR3 is CAWSRQGPETQYF. CDR3 DNA: TGTGCCTGGAGTAGGCAGGGCCCCGAGACCCAGTACTTC.